A single sample gave rise to the 32 T cell receptor beta chains below, sequenced in a study of T-cell memory formation after mild COVID-19. TCRdb passed the 5' RACE reads through MiXCR, listing each CDR3 protein once. The sample yields about 250,000 distinct CDR3 sequences, 15% seen once. Sequenced input: PBMCs or a T cell subset sorted from them (not recorded which). All receptors come from an adult woman who had mild COVID-19 (a few samples of this study predate the infection). Cell type and time point are not known.

In this sample, this clonotype turned up a few times. The chain recombines TRBV3-1 with TRBJ2-7, with 9 bases that match TRBD1. The CDR3 totals 16 residues. V lost 6 bases to trimming and J lost 0 bases; unmatched junction nucleotides: 9. Germline assignment: CDR1 LGHDT and CDR2 YNNKEL (reference sequence). The CDR3 region is CASRNSGTGSSYEQYF. In nucleotides, the CDR3 is TGTGCCAGCAGAAACTCCGGGACAGGGAGCTCCTACGAGCAGTACTTC.

CDR3 residues: CSARYGKGEAFF. The CDR3, as DNA: TGCAGTGCTAGATACGGGAAGGGTGAAGCTTTCTTT. The chain links TRBV20-1 to TRBJ1-1; D is undetermined. The CDR3 runs 12 residues. V was clipped by 2 bases and J by 7 bases, with 11 bases between them. Per the germline V gene, CDR1 is DFQATT and CDR2 is SNEGSKA (reference sequence).

This clonotype turned up a few times. The V gene is TRBV7-8, the J gene TRBJ2-1; 7 nucleotides line up with TRBD1. Germline CDR1 reads SGHVS; CDR2 reads FQNEAQ. After removal of 5 bases from V and 6 bases from J, the junction contained 10 bases not matched to a gene. The CDR3 has 15 amino acids. CDR3 nucleotides: TGTGCCAGCAGCCACCCCCTGACAGGGACCAATGAGCAGTTCTTC. This encodes CASSHPLTGTNEQFF. Together with reference TRBV7-8 and TRBJ2-1, the CDR3 gives the full variable domain: GAGVSQSPRYKVAKRGQDVALRCDPISGHVSLFWYQQALGQGPEFLTYFQNEAQLDKSGLPSDRFFAERPEGSVSTLKIQRTQQEDSAVYLCASSHPLTGTNEQFFGPGTRLTVL.

This clonotype was detected a few times. This rearrangement joins TRBV6-5 to TRBJ2-5, with 9 bases aligning to TRBD1. Per the germline V gene, CDR1 is MNHEY and CDR2 is SVGAGI. Unmatched junction bases numbered 10, after V lost 5 bases and J lost 6 bases. The CDR3 has 15 amino acids. The CDR3 here is CASSPGTGGGKTQYF. CDR3 in DNA: TGTGCCAGCAGTCCCGGAACAGGGGGCGGAAAGACCCAGTACTTC.

This clonotype was seen a handful of times. J is TRBJ2-1 and V is TRBV9, with D perhaps given as TRBD1 or TRBD2 (5 bases each). In germline, CDR1 is SGDLS, CDR2 YYNGEE. CDR3 length equals 14 residues. Trimming pared 4 bases from V and 4 bases from J, leaving 12 bases between. The CDR3: CASSQGTAYNEQFF. For the CDR3, the DNA is TGTGCCAGCAGCCAAGGGACGGCTTACAATGAGCAGTTCTTC.

This clonotype was seen only a few times. The rearrangement joins TRBV27 to TRBJ2-3; D uncertain. The CDR3 is 19 amino acids. CDR1 is MNHEY and CDR2 is SMNVEV in the germline V gene (reference sequence). V lost 6 bases and J 2 bases, leaving 27 bases between the germline ends. CDR3 sequence (DNA): TGTGCCAGCAGCAGTTTCAGACCCATCGCGGTCCATTTCACAGATACGCAGTATTTT. Translated: CASSSFRPIAVHFTDTQYF.

This clonotype turned up a few times. The rearrangement joins TRBV4-1 to TRBJ2-3; D is perhaps TRBD1 or TRBD2 (6 bases each). This CDR3 spans 14 amino acids. From germline, CDR1 is MGHRA and CDR2 YSYEKL. The ends were cut back, 5 bases at V and 5 bases at J, with 14 bases in the middle. The DNA for the CDR3 is TGCGCCAGCAGCGAAGGAGGGGGTGAAGATACGCAGTATTTT. Translated: CASSEGGGEDTQYF.

CDR3 coding DNA: TGTGCCAGCAGCTTGGTAACGGACAAAGGATATGGCTACACCTTC. The encoded protein is CASSLVTDKGYGYTF. The chain joins TRBV5-6 to TRBJ1-2; maybe TRBD1 (5 bases). Germline V gene data show CDR1 as SGHDT and CDR2 as YYEEEE. Trimming shortened V by 0 bases and J by 5 bases, and 14 bases separated the two germline ends. The CDR3 is made up of 15 amino acids.

The V and J genes are TRBV18 and TRBJ2-1; D is possibly TRBD2 (6 bases). The CDR3 extends over 14 amino acids. Trimming cost V 1 base and J 7 bases, with 11 bases left between them. Germline-derived CDR1 and CDR2 are KGHSH and LQKENI. In DNA form, the CDR3 reads TGTGCCAGCTCACCACTGACGGAGGGTAATGAGCAGTTCTTC. Translated: CASSPLTEGNEQFF.

The V and J genes are TRBV7-2 and TRBJ1-3; a weak D match, TRBD1 (5 bases). This CDR3 has 13 residues. Germline CDR1 reads SGHTA; CDR2 reads FQGNSA. V was clipped by 7 bases and J by 4 bases, with 11 bases between them. CDR3 residues: CASKRGGGNTIYF. CDR3 nucleotide sequence: TGTGCCAGCAAGAGGGGTGGCGGAAACACCATATATTTT.

The chain carries TRBV7-2 and TRBJ1-1, with D possibly matching TRBD1 (5 bases). The germline V and J ends were trimmed by 3 bases and 3 bases, with 11 bases remaining between them. Germline V gene lookup returns CDR1 SGHTA and CDR2 FQGNSA. There are 14 residues in the CDR3. The CDR3 DNA reads TGTGCCAGCAGCTTGTTGCGGGGCGACACTGAAGCTTTCTTT. Protein: CASSLLRGDTEAFF.

This clonotype was seen many times. CDR3 nucleotides: TGCGCCAGCAGCTCGAGCGCAGGGAAAGCCAAAAACATTCAGTACTTC. It yields the protein CASSSSAGKAKNIQYF. The V call is TRBV4-3, the J call TRBJ2-4, with D maybe TRBD1 (5 bases). With 5 bases removed from V and 0 bases from J, the gap between germline ends came to 14 bases. The CDR3 is made up of 16 amino acids. Germline assignment: CDR1 LGHNA and CDR2 YSLEER.

The chain is built from TRBV24-1 and TRBJ2-7; 11 nucleotides line up with TRBD1. This CDR3 has 15 residues. Germline loops: CDR1 KGHDR, CDR2 SFDVKD. J gave up 2 bases and V 2 bases, and 1 base lay outside the gene matches. The CDR3 DNA sequence: TGTGCCACCAGTGATTGGACAGGGGGCACCTACGAGCAGTACTTC. Protein product: CATSDWTGGTYEQYF.

This clonotype has just a few counts. This sequence joins TRBV10-3 and TRBJ2-3; TRBD1 might be the D (5 bases). CDR1 and CDR2 from the germline V gene are ENHRY and SYGVKD. This CDR3 spans 12 amino acids. Between the trimmed V and J ends, which lost 3 bases and 6 bases, there was a span of 7 bases. DNA for the CDR3: TGTGCCATCAGTGACAAGGGGGATACGCAGTATTTT. This codes for CAISDKGDTQYF.

J is TRBJ1-5 and V is TRBV29-1, with D maybe TRBD1 (6 bases). Germline V CDR1 and CDR2: SQVTM, ANQGSEA. V lost 6 bases to trimming and J lost 2 bases, with 11 bases between them. The CDR3 spans 13 residues. The CDR3 DNA reads TGCAGCGTCGGAGGGGGGGGCAATCAGCCCCAGCATTTT. Translated, it gives CSVGGGGNQPQHF.

CDR3 in DNA: TGTGCCAGCATCACAGGGTTGGGTGAAGCTTTCTTT. It specifies CASITGLGEAFF. This chain joins TRBV7-9 and TRBJ1-1, with TRBD1 as a possible D gene (6 bases). The CDR3 is 12 amino acids. Looked up from germline, CDR1 is SEHNR and CDR2 is FQNEAQ (reference sequence). With 7 bases removed from V and 7 bases from J, the gap between germline ends came to 13 bases.

This clonotype was detected ten times or more. The chain has TRBV20-1 and TRBJ2-1, with 8 bases that match TRBD1. The V and J ends lost 3 bases and 5 bases, in that order; junction bases with no gene match: 9. CDR1 is DFQATT and CDR2 is SNEGSKA in the germline V gene (reference sequence). CDR3 length: 15 residues. In DNA, the CDR3 is TGCAGTGCTAGCAACAGGGGGAGGCACGACAATGAGCAGTTCTTC. Encoded protein: CSASNRGRHDNEQFF.

The V and J genes are TRBV10-3 and TRBJ2-7; D uncertain. Trimming pared 0 bases from V and 5 bases from J, leaving 11 bases between. The germline CDR1 and CDR2 sequences are ENHRY and SYGVKD. This CDR3 has 14 amino acids. The CDR3 sequence is CAISESKQIHEQYF. CDR3 nucleotide sequence: TGTGCCATCAGTGAGTCGAAGCAAATTCACGAGCAGTACTTC.

The chain couples TRBV6-4 to TRBJ1-2; D possibly corresponds to TRBD1 (6 bases). Per germline, CDR1 MRHNA and CDR2 SNTAGT. V was clipped by 4 bases and J by 2 bases, with 8 bases between them. The CDR3 consists of 13 residues. The CDR3 protein is CASSAQGNYGYTF. DNA for the CDR3: TGTGCCAGCAGTGCCCAGGGGAACTATGGCTACACCTTC.

This clonotype came up a few times. V is TRBV20-1 and J is TRBJ2-7, with no clear D. Germline V gene sequence: CDR1 DFQATT, CDR2 SNEGSKA (reference sequence). This CDR3 has 12 residues. Trimming cost V 3 bases and J 6 bases, with 12 bases left between them. In DNA, the CDR3 is TGCAGTGCTAGTAGCCGTTCCACCGAGCAGTACTTC. It translates to CSASSRSTEQYF.

This clonotype has more than one count but fewer than ten. The chain has TRBV11-3 and TRBJ2-5; perhaps TRBD1 as D (5 bases). Germline CDR1 and CDR2: SGHNT and YENEEA. The CDR3 is 14 residues long. Trimming shortened V by 5 bases and J by 5 bases, and 15 bases separated the two germline ends. The CDR3 DNA is TGTGCCAGCAGCCGGACACCGGCCGGGGAGACCCAGTACTTC. Its protein product is CASSRTPAGETQYF.

This clonotype was found a few times. The chain recombines TRBV5-1 with TRBJ1-2; 9 nucleotides match TRBD1. Germline CDR1 reads SGHRS; CDR2 reads YFSETQ. The junction had 12 bases not matched to a gene; V was cut back by 4 bases and J by 2 bases. This CDR3 region has 17 residues. CDR3 amino acids: CASSRGSGTGYNYGYTF. DNA of the CDR3: TGCGCCAGCAGCCGAGGTTCCGGGACAGGGTACAACTATGGCTACACCTTC.

This clonotype was observed a few times. The chain combines TRBV12-3 or TRBV12-4 with TRBJ1-1; D might be TRBD1 (6 bases). Trimming removed 6 bases from V and 0 bases from J, with 11 bases in between. The CDR3 covers 14 residues. This chain's CDR3 is CASSQTGMNTEAFF. In DNA form, the CDR3 reads TGTGCCAGCAGCCAAACAGGGATGAACACTGAAGCTTTCTTT.

This clonotype was seen many times. The gene calls are TRBV6-2 or TRBV6-3 and TRBJ1-5; D is possibly TRBD1 (6 bases). V lost 5 bases and J lost 3, with 17 bases in between. The CDR3 length is 16 residues. The germline gives CDR1 MNHEY, CDR2 SVGEGT. CDR3 in DNA: TGTGCCAGCAGTCCCCCTTCGGGACACCTCAATCAGCCCCAGCATTTT. Translating gives CASSPPSGHLNQPQHF.

This chain connects TRBV20-1 to TRBJ2-5; TRBD1 matches at 7 bases. CDR3 length: 13 residues. Germline CDR1 and CDR2: DFQATT and SNEGSKA (reference sequence). Losses at the gene ends were 5 bases for V and 2 bases for J; bases not matched to a gene: 5. The CDR3 DNA reads as TGCAGTGCTGACAGGGTGGATCAAGAGACCCAGTACTTC. Its protein is CSADRVDQETQYF.

The chain recombines TRBV5-1 with TRBJ1-1; D unclear. CDR3 length: 14 amino acids. V was pared by 0 bases and J by 2 bases, with 8 bases between. The V gene's germline CDR1 is SGHRS and CDR2 YFSETQ. The CDR3 DNA reads as TGCGCCAGCAGCTTGGGTGCAGCCAACACTGAAGCTTTCTTT. The encoded protein is CASSLGAANTEAFF.

This clonotype has only a few counts. The rearrangement uses TRBV13 and TRBJ1-1; no clear D gene. Germline CDR1 PRHDT, CDR2 FYEKMQ (reference sequence). The CDR3 runs to 14 residues. Trimming pared 9 bases from V and 6 bases from J, leaving 20 bases between. The CDR3 loop is CASRTAVGRAEAFF. The CDR3 nucleotides are TGTGCCAGTAGGACGGCCGTTGGAAGGGCTGAAGCTTTCTTT.

This clonotype was counted only a few times. V gene TRBV6-5 combines with J gene TRBJ1-2; D gene ambiguous. Germline values: CDR1 MNHEY, CDR2 SVGAGI. This CDR3 is 13 amino acids long. With 0 bases removed from V and 7 bases from J, the gap between germline ends came to 9 bases. CDR3 bases: TGTGCCAGCAGTTACTCTGGGGTTCCTGGCTACACCTTC. It translates to CASSYSGVPGYTF.

The chain carries TRBV20-1 and TRBJ2-7, with D perhaps TRBD2 (5 bases). The germline gives CDR1 DFQATT, CDR2 SNEGSKA (reference sequence). The CDR3 runs to 13 residues. Trimming removed 5 bases at V and 4 bases at J, with 15 bases between. The CDR3 nucleotides read TGCAGTGCTGCCCAGGCTAGCTGGTACGAGCAGTACTTC. This codes for CSAAQASWYEQYF.

This clonotype was seen a few times. The rearrangement links TRBV20-1 to TRBJ2-5; TRBD1 is a possible D gene (6 bases). V shed 2 bases and J shed 5 bases, with 12 bases lying between them. This CDR3 contains 13 residues. Germline values: CDR1 DFQATT, CDR2 SNEGSKA (reference sequence). In nucleotides, the CDR3 is TGCAGTGCTAGACAGGGGTTAGGGGAGACCCAGTACTTC. This codes for CSARQGLGETQYF.

In its sample, this clonotype was seen many times. The chain employs TRBV4-2 and TRBJ2-1; possible D gene TRBD2, 5 bases. This CDR3 has 13 amino acids. The V and J ends lost 1 base and 6 bases respectively, with 7 bases between them. Germline CDR1 is LGHNA and CDR2 is YNFKEQ. The CDR3 bases are TGTGCCAGCAGCCAAGTTAGCGTCAATGAGCAGTTCTTC. It specifies CASSQVSVNEQFF.

V usage is TRBV2 and J usage is TRBJ1-1; D might be TRBD1 (6 bases). Trimming removed 6 bases from V and 5 bases from J, with 10 bases in between. The CDR3 runs 12 residues. Germline CDR1 is SNHLY and CDR2 is FYNNEI. The CDR3 DNA sequence: TGTGCCAGCAGACAGGGCAGTACTGAAGCTTTCTTT. This codes for CASRQGSTEAFF.